This T cell receptor (beta chain) was documented in a study of regulatory T cells in long-lasting Graves disease (dated by TCRdb to about 2021). Concerning the study at large: Patients with newly diagnosed Graves' disease had been on antithyroid drugs for under 3 months. Peripheral blood TCR sequencing and RNA sequencing compared persistent Graves' disease patients with newly diagnosed Graves' disease patients. The study was registered as a clinical trial and conducted in China. A total of about 35 samples underwent TCR sequencing, from some 13 patients with persistent Graves' disease and roughly 20 patients with newly diagnosed Graves' disease. Overall results and qualifications from the work: As a limitation, the authors acknowledged that the small sample size may reduce accuracy. Preferential use of TRBV28, TRBJ1-2 and TRBJ2-5 was observed in persistent disease, whereas TRBV20-1 and TRBJ2-1 were favored in newly diagnosed disease. Lower TCR Shannon entropy and fewer highly expanded clones were observed in persistent Graves' disease patients than in newly diagnosed patients, which suggested clonal expansion. Only the TCR beta chain was sequenced and analyzed. More public clonotypes were shared among persistent patients (fewer than 3,000) than among newly diagnosed patients (roughly 1,000). Because the primary lesion, thyroid tissue, could not be accessed, the study looked at peripheral blood alone.

In its sample, this clonotype was seen a few times. Its specific antigen is unknown. No much larger clonotype is one base removed from it; base qualities were not supplied. The time point label on this specimen signifies: newly diagnosed GD, antithyroid drugs for less than 3 months. RNA was extracted from PBMCs in TRIzol for both TCR sequencing and RNA sequencing. The diagnosis of Graves' disease followed American Thyroid Association guidelines. Patients for the study were recruited at an endocrinology department in Xi'an, China. From each patient, around 8.3 milliliters of peripheral blood was collected into an EDTA anticoagulant tube. Ficoll Paque Plus density gradient separation was used to isolate PBMCs, and no further T cell sorting was performed. RNA quality was checked with an Agilent 2100 Bioanalyzer and agarose gel, and concentration with a NanoDrop 2000. The germline V gene sets CDR1 to LGHNA and CDR2 to YSLEER. From V the trimming removes 1 base and from J it removes 7 bases, while the gene matches leave 3 bases of the junction unaccounted for. Reading from cysteine to phenylalanine, the CDR3 counts 14 amino acids. This entry keeps only the CDR3 DNA: 42 bases, framed from base 1.

Receptor libraries were prepared by multiplex PCR. Sequencing instrument: Illumina HiSeq 4000. TCR beta libraries were built with iRepertoire HTBI primers and Arm-PCR amplification of CDR3 regions. Before sequencing, the PCR products underwent gel purification. As for how the authors treated the data: A total of fewer than 65 TRBV and 14 TRBJ segments were identified across samples and were used for gene usage analysis of CDR3 amino acid clonotypes. COPE and FqMerger were used to merge the filtered high-quality paired reads into contigs. BLAST was used to align contigs to the IMGT TRBV, TRBD and TRBJ reference genes, and CDR3 was defined following IMGT. Any clonotype with a frequency above 0.1% was classified as a highly expanded clone. Shannon entropy was used to measure repertoire diversity, and the Gini coefficient was used to measure V-J evenness. Public clonotypes were defined as clonotypes shared by more than one individual. TCRdb reanalyzed the raw reads on its own, using fastp at Q25 for trimming and MiXCR for clone calling, and kept in-frame beta chains. For every CDR3 protein sequence, its rows merge into one entry that carries the most common genes and DNA. These V and J calls rely on TCRdb rather than the paper's analysis. The sample yields hundreds of thousands of distinct CDR3 sequences; 12% were counted once. The ten largest clonotypes hold roughly 8.2% of the sample.

The same data also contributed to another study, on T cells in Graves' hyperthyroidism and ophthalmopathy. The second study's authors report: A patient counted as having stable Graves' hyperthyroidism if no progression to ophthalmopathy occurred over 18 months of follow-up. Hyperthyroidism patients were newly diagnosed, with disease duration under 2 months, and aged 18 to 65 years. Patients with uncontrolled infections, other autoimmune diseases, pregnancy or lactation were excluded. Diagnoses were established on the basis of clinical symptoms, serum thyroxine and TRAb, thyroid ultrasound, and orbital computed tomography. A first-round RT-PCR of the TCR CDR3 used the HTBI primer set with the Qiagen OneStep RT-PCR kit. Most expanded thyroid clonotypes (frequency above 0.001) were also found in blood, which suggests that blood repertoires may mirror thyroid immune responses. Ophthalmopathy was separated from stable hyperthyroidism by a 13 V-J signature model, with over 85% sensitivity and 81% to 83% specificity obtained in cross-validation and 80%/75% obtained in testing. In validation, progression to ophthalmopathy was predicted by the model with nearly 71% sensitivity and roughly 72% specificity, a median of around 6.5 months before onset. To identify TCR V-J signatures that set the groups apart, the researchers used a discovery cohort of approximately 98 patients, made up of approximately 43 with Graves' ophthalmopathy and 57 with stable Graves' hyperthyroidism. Prospective prediction of ophthalmopathy was tested in an independent validation cohort of about 19 hyperthyroidism patients and 15 to 17 patients who later progressed to ophthalmopathy. For training and testing, the 95 to 100 patients in the discovery cohort were randomly divided in a 7:3 ratio. In roughly six Graves' hyperthyroidism patients, the study also compared T-cell repertoires from thyroid tissue with T-cell repertoires from blood. Following sampling, methimazole starting at 30 mg daily was given to hyperthyroidism patients, and high-dose intravenous methylprednisolone was given to ophthalmopathy patients. The libraries were constructed in a second round of multiplex PCR and then size-selected and purified. Paired-end sequencing of the libraries was performed with 100 bp reads on an Illumina HiSeq2000. SOAPnuke was used to process the raw data, throwing out any read that contained adapters or uncalled bases, had a mean Phred below 15, or lacked an exact constant-primer or identifier match. COPE v1.2.5 was used to merge high-quality paired reads, and clonotypes were defined as unique nucleotide sequences. MiTCR v1.1 was used to align the clonotypes against IMGT TRBV, TRBD and TRBJ reference segments. The analysis included only V-J combinations with a frequency above 0.0001, which together covered approximately 99% of the repertoires. A TCS score was defined as the ratio of F50 (clonal expansion) to E x V (chaos), with BLOSUM62-based TCRdist applied between CDR3 peptides within each V-J. Welch's t-statistics and random forest reduced roughly 540 V-J features to 13, which were used in a naive Bayes classifier (R e1071). Sample size was not statistically predetermined, and blinding of investigators to group allocation was not performed. TCR Vbeta CDR3 sequencing of approximately 140 peripheral blood samples (fewer than 45 ophthalmopathy, under 80 hyperthyroidism and 17 progressor patients) is reported in the paper.

The sample was peripheral blood mononuclear cells (PBMCs), taken at new diagnosis, from a patient treated with antithyroid drugs. This chain joins TRBV4-3 to TRBJ2-1, with TRBD1 identical over 8 junction bases. This clonotype was obtained from a woman under 40 with Graves disease. Donor details come from another sample of the same person, matched by shared clones. The nucleotide sequence is TGCGCCAGCAGCCAAGGGACAGGGTTGAATGAGCAGTTCTTC. Its amino acids are CASSQGTGLNEQFF.